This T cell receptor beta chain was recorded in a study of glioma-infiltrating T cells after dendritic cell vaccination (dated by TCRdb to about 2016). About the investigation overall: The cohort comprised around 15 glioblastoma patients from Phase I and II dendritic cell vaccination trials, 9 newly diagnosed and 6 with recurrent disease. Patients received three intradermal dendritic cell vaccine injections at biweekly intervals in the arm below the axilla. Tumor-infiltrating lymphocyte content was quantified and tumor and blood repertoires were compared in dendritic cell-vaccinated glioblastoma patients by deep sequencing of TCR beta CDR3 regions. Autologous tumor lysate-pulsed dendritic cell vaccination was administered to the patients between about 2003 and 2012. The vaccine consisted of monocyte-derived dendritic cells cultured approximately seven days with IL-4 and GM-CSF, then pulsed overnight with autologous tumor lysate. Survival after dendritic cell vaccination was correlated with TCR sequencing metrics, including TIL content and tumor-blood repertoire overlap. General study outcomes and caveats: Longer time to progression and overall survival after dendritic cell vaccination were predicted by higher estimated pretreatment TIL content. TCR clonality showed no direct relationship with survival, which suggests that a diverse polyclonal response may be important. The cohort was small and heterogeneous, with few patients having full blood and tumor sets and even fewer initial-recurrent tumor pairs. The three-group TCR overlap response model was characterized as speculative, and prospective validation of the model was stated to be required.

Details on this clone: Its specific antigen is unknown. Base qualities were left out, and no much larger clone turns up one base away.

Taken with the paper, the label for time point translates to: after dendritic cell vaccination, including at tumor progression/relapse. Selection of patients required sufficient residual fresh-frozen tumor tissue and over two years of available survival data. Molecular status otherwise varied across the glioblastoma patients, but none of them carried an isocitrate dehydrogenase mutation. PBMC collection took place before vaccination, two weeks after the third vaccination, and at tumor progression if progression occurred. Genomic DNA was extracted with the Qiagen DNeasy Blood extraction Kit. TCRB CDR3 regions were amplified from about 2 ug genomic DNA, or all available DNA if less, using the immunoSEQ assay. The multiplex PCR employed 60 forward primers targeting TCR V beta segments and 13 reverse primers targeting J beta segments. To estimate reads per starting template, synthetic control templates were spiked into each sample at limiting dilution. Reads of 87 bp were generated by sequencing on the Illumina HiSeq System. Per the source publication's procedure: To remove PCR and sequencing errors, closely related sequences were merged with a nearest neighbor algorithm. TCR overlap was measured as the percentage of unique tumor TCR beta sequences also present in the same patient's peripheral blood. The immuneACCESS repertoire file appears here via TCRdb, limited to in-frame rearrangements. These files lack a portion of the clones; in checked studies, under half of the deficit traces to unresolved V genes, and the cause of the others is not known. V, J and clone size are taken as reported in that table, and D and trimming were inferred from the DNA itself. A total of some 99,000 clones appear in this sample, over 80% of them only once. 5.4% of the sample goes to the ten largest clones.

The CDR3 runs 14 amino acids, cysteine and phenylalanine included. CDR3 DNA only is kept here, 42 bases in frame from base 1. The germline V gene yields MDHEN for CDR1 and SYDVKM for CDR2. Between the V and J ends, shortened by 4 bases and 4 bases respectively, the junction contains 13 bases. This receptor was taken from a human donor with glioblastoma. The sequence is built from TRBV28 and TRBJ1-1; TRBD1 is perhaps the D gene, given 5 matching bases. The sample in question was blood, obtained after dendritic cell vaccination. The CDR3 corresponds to CASSWGRSITEAFF. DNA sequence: TGTGCCAGCAGTTGGGGCAGGTCTATCACTGAAGCTTTCTTT.